The rows below give T cell receptor beta chains drawn from one sample of a study of T cell repertoires in cytomegalovirus infection. These receptors' antigens are unknown. TCRdb redid the calling of the reads with MiXCR, one entry per CDR3 protein. This sample has under 350,000 distinct CDR3 sequences, with roughly a fifth found just once. The sample consisted of cultured PBMCs, taken from culture after CMV antigen stimulation. The receptors derive from a human donor in good health (CMV status not recorded). Some clones in this sample may be carry-over from other donors' samples. Each CDR3 is given with its conserved first and last residue. D genes are given only for firm matches. Some rows mark clone size as missing; the rest say once, few, many or name a class of expanded clone.

D gene: -; V gene: TRBV4-1; clone size: few; J gene: TRBJ2-1; CDR3 protein: CASSPGVVLAYEQFF; CDR3 DNA: TGCGCCAGCAGCCCGGGGGTTGTATTGGCCTATGAGCAGTTCTTC
D gene: TRBD1; V gene: TRBV7-2; clone size: -; J gene: TRBJ2-2; CDR3 protein: CASRPGQGAGGELFF; CDR3 DNA: TGTGCCAGCCGCCCGGGACAGGGGGCTGGCGGGGAGCTGTTTTTT
D gene: -; V gene: TRBV7-9; clone size: -; J gene: TRBJ2-5; CDR3 protein: CASSSRPVSLRETQYF; CDR3 DNA: TGTGCCAGCAGCTCCAGACCTGTAAGCCTCCGAGAGACCCAGTACTTC
D gene: -; V gene: TRBV19; clone size: few; J gene: TRBJ1-2; CDR3 protein: CASSTPASDGYTF; CDR3 DNA: TGTGCCAGTAGTACCCCCGCGTCCGATGGCTACACCTTC
D gene: -; V gene: TRBV27; clone size: few; J gene: TRBJ1-1; CDR3 protein: CASSLSEMDVTEAFF; CDR3 DNA: TGTGCCAGCAGTTTATCCGAAATGGACGTCACTGAAGCTTTCTTT
D gene: -; V gene: TRBV28; clone size: -; J gene: TRBJ1-1; CDR3 protein: CASSLGPGSWSTEAFF; CDR3 DNA: TGTGCCAGCAGTTTGGGCCCCGGCAGTTGGAGCACTGAAGCTTTCTTT
D gene: -; V gene: TRBV19; clone size: -; J gene: TRBJ1-1; CDR3 protein: CASTSYLGTTEAFF; CDR3 DNA: TGTGCCAGTACCTCATACTTGGGGACCACTGAAGCTTTCTTT
D gene: -; V gene: TRBV5-4; clone size: -; J gene: TRBJ2-7; CDR3 protein: CASSLDPSVEQYF; CDR3 DNA: TGTGCCAGCAGCTTGGACCCCAGTGTGGAGCAGTACTTC
D gene: TRBD1; V gene: TRBV29-1; clone size: -; J gene: TRBJ1-2; CDR3 protein: CSVFRGISYGYTF; CDR3 DNA: TGCAGCGTCTTCAGGGGGATTAGCTATGGCTACACCTTC
D gene: TRBD2; V gene: TRBV5-1; clone size: -; J gene: TRBJ2-6; CDR3 protein: CASSLTSLSSGANVLTF; CDR3 DNA: TGCGCCAGCAGCCTGACTAGCCTGAGCTCTGGGGCCAACGTCCTGACTTTC
D gene: -; V gene: TRBV11-2; clone size: few; J gene: TRBJ1-6; CDR3 protein: CASSLSRDPTWAPLHF; CDR3 DNA: TGTGCCAGCAGCTTAAGCCGGGATCCGACTTGGGCACCCCTCCACTTT
D gene: TRBD1; V gene: TRBV5-1; clone size: -; J gene: TRBJ2-3; CDR3 protein: CASGSSGTGVDTQYF; CDR3 DNA: TGCGCCAGCGGATCTTCCGGGACAGGGGTAGATACGCAGTATTTT
D gene: TRBD2; V gene: TRBV7-3; clone size: many; J gene: TRBJ2-3; CDR3 protein: CASSLKAGEDTQYF; CDR3 DNA: TGTGCCAGCAGCTTAAAAGCGGGAGAGGATACGCAGTATTTT
D gene: -; V gene: TRBV20-1; clone size: few; J gene: TRBJ2-1; CDR3 protein: CSARGHVAANEQFF; CDR3 DNA: TGCAGTGCTAGAGGCCACGTGGCGGCCAATGAGCAGTTCTTC
D gene: -; V gene: TRBV7-2; clone size: many; J gene: TRBJ1-2; CDR3 protein: CASTTSGAWDGYTF; CDR3 DNA: TGTGCCAGCACCACGAGCGGAGCCTGGGATGGCTACACCTTC
D gene: -; V gene: TRBV5-4; clone size: few; J gene: TRBJ2-5; CDR3 protein: CASSQGYQETQYF; CDR3 DNA: TGTGCCAGCAGCCAGGGTTACCAAGAGACCCAGTACTTC
D gene: -; V gene: TRBV7-9; clone size: few; J gene: TRBJ1-1; CDR3 protein: CASSLKTGPLNTEAFF; CDR3 DNA: TGTGCCAGCAGCTTAAAAACAGGGCCCTTGAACACTGAAGCTTTCTTT
D gene: TRBD1; V gene: TRBV4-1; clone size: -; J gene: TRBJ1-4; CDR3 protein: CASSQDDRVTEKLFF; CDR3 DNA: TGCGCCAGCAGCCAAGACGACAGGGTGACAGAAAAACTGTTTTTT
D gene: -; V gene: TRBV6-2/TRBV6-3; clone size: -; J gene: TRBJ2-1; CDR3 protein: CASSYSDSTEYNEQFF; CDR3 DNA: TGTGCCAGCAGTTACTCGGACTCCACGGAGTACAATGAGCAGTTCTTC
D gene: -; V gene: TRBV4-2; clone size: -; J gene: TRBJ2-5; CDR3 protein: CASSQDRARGGGVPETQYF; CDR3 DNA: TGTGCCAGCAGCCAAGATAGGGCCCGAGGGGGGGGAGTCCCAGAGACCCAGTACTTC
D gene: -; V gene: TRBV12-5; clone size: few; J gene: TRBJ2-2; CDR3 protein: CASGLVARFNTGELFF; CDR3 DNA: TGTGCTAGTGGTTTGGTCGCCAGGTTCAACACCGGGGAGCTGTTTTTT
D gene: -; V gene: TRBV29-1; clone size: -; J gene: TRBJ2-6; CDR3 protein: CSVEENLKGESGANVLTF; CDR3 DNA: TGCAGCGTTGAGGAAAACCTTAAGGGGGAATCTGGGGCCAACGTCCTGACTTTC
D gene: TRBD1; V gene: TRBV7-8; clone size: many; J gene: TRBJ2-7; CDR3 protein: CASSLAIRGYEQYF; CDR3 DNA: TGTGCCAGCAGCTTAGCGATCAGGGGGTACGAGCAGTACTTC
D gene: TRBD1; V gene: TRBV7-2; clone size: many; J gene: TRBJ1-5; CDR3 protein: CASSYAGGPQPQHF; CDR3 DNA: TGTGCCAGCAGCTATGCAGGGGGCCCTCAGCCCCAGCATTTT
D gene: -; V gene: TRBV7-2; clone size: few; J gene: TRBJ1-1; CDR3 protein: CASTTKRAVSMNTEAFF; CDR3 DNA: TGTGCCAGCACCACGAAAAGGGCCGTTTCGATGAACACTGAAGCTTTCTTT
D gene: -; V gene: TRBV27; clone size: many; J gene: TRBJ2-7; CDR3 protein: CASSLQGGEQYF; CDR3 DNA: TGTGCCAGCAGTCTACAGGGTGGGGAGCAGTACTTC
D gene: -; V gene: TRBV20-1; clone size: -; J gene: TRBJ1-1; CDR3 protein: CSASRGDYTEAFF; CDR3 DNA: TGCAGTGCTAGCAGAGGGGATTATACTGAAGCTTTCTTT
D gene: -; V gene: TRBV12-3/TRBV12-4; clone size: -; J gene: TRBJ2-7; CDR3 protein: CASSPTGRGRGQYF; CDR3 DNA: TGTGCCAGCAGTCCTACAGGGCGAGGGCGCGGGCAGTACTTC
D gene: -; V gene: TRBV10-3; clone size: -; J gene: TRBJ2-3; CDR3 protein: CAIILEDGYTQYF; CDR3 DNA: TGTGCCATTATTTTAGAGGACGGATATACGCAGTATTTT
D gene: -; V gene: TRBV18; clone size: -; J gene: TRBJ1-1; CDR3 protein: CASSPQAGPRRTEAFF; CDR3 DNA: TGTGCCAGCTCACCACAGGCGGGGCCCAGAAGGACTGAAGCTTTCTTT
D gene: TRBD2; V gene: TRBV28; clone size: few; J gene: TRBJ2-7; CDR3 protein: CASSPILAGDSYEQYF; CDR3 DNA: TGTGCCAGCAGCCCTATACTAGCGGGGGACTCCTACGAGCAGTACTTC
D gene: TRBD2; V gene: TRBV7-2; clone size: -; J gene: TRBJ2-3; CDR3 protein: CASTLGLGGTDTQYF; CDR3 DNA: TGTGCCAGCACCTTGGGCCTCGGGGGGACAGATACGCAGTATTTT